This T cell receptor (beta chain) was sequenced in a study of T cell repertoires in cytomegalovirus infection. Study observations and caveats: The ex vivo response was dominated by HLA-C-restricted CMV-specific TCR beta clonotypes.

TCRdb reanalysed the reads using MiXCR and keeps one entry per CDR3 protein. The sample lists 800,000 to 950,000 distinct CDR3 sequences; approximately 30% were seen once. For this clonotype: Its specificity is not known.

The J segment lost 3 bases and the V segment lost 0 bases, leaving 2 bases of the junction unmatched. CDR3 length: 14 residues. Sequencing used cultured CD8+ T cells from PBMCs, obtained from culture after CMV antigen stimulation. The chain uses TRBV12-3 or TRBV12-4 and TRBJ2-7; 7 bases fit TRBD1. This receptor was obtained from a human donor in good health (CMV status not recorded). Some clones in this sample may be carry-over from other donors' samples. This chain's CDR3 is CASSLATGNYEQYF. The CDR3 DNA reads as TGTGCCAGCAGTTTAGCGACAGGGAACTACGAGCAGTACTTC.